These 10 T cell receptor beta chains originate from one sample sequenced in a study of a mutant IDH1 vaccine in newly diagnosed glioma. Sequencing used immunoSEQ multiplex PCR; TCRdb keeps in-frame clones, though not all of them. The top ten hold 1.8% of the sample, which has 56,000 or so clones, just under 80% seen once. Sample time point: week 5, during vaccination. Every vaccine dose comprised 300 ug of mutant IDH1 20-mer peptide plus topical imiquimod. Their cognate antigens are unknown. Sequencing used PBMCs, obtained from a glioma patient whose treatment included an IDH1 peptide vaccine. The receptors were sampled from a woman aged 40 to 50 with glioma.

This chain uses TRBV2 with TRBJ1-2; 7 bases map to TRBD1. Germline values: CDR1 SNHLY, CDR2 FYNNEI. The CDR3 has 14 amino acids. Trimming removed 6 bases from V and 1 base from J; junction bases left unmatched: 5. The CDR3 DNA reads as TGTGCCAGCAGGGAGGACAGGCTTAACTATGGCTACACCTTC. The encoded protein is CASREDRLNYGYTF.

This sequence joins TRBV2 and TRBJ2-7, with 8 bases fitting TRBD1. Per germline, CDR1 SNHLY and CDR2 FYNNEI. The CDR3 contains 16 residues. Losses at the gene ends were 6 bases for V and 2 bases for J; bases not matched to a gene: 12. In nucleotides, the CDR3 is TGTGCCAGCAGCGGTTTCGGACAGGGCTTTACCTACGAGCAGTACTTC. It yields the protein CASSGFGQGFTYEQYF.

The J gene is TRBJ2-1, the V gene TRBV29-1; TRBD1 matches at 7 bases. V shed 8 bases and J 2 bases; nucleotides not matched to a gene: 9. The CDR3 consists of 14 residues. Looked up from germline, CDR1 is SQVTM and CDR2 is ANQGSEA. CDR3 DNA sequence: TGCAGCTTTAACAGGGGTATCCCCTACAATGAGCAGTTCTTC. Its translation is CSFNRGIPYNEQFF.

The count of this clone is one. This chain connects TRBV5-6 to TRBJ1-3, with no clear D. V was shortened by 2 bases and J by 4 bases, with 10 bases between the two germline ends. This CDR3 has 14 residues. The germline CDR1 and CDR2 sequences are SGHDT and YYEEEE. The CDR3 reads CASSFRLAGNTIYF. The CDR3 DNA reads TGTGCCAGCAGCTTCCGGTTGGCGGGAAACACCATATATTTT.

The V gene is TRBV2, the J gene TRBJ1-2; D ambiguous. The V end lost 3 bases, the J end lost 8 bases, and 10 bases lay between the germline ends. Germline V CDR1 and CDR2: SNHLY, FYNNEI. The CDR3 length is 12 residues. The CDR3 is CASSDVPGGYTF. Written as DNA, the CDR3 is TGTGCCAGCAGTGATGTTCCAGGCGGCTACACCTTC.

This sequence joins TRBV5-5 and TRBJ1-6; TRBD1 agrees at 8 bases. Germline trimming cut 4 bases from V and 9 bases from J; bases unmatched to any gene: 12. This CDR3 has 16 amino acids. Germline lookup yields CDR1 SGHKS and CDR2 YYEKEE (reference sequence). CDR3: CASSQSGTGESSPLHF. For the CDR3, the DNA is TGTGCCAGCAGCCAGAGCGGGACAGGAGAGAGTTCACCCCTCCACTTT.

The rearrangement links TRBV6-1 to TRBJ2-7; D is ambiguous. Trimming shortened V by 7 bases and J by 7 bases, and 20 bases separated the two germline ends. Germline CDR1 MNHNS, CDR2 SASEGT. The CDR3 consists of 14 residues. DNA for the CDR3: TGTGCCAGCATTCCTCATGGGGTACAGAGGGAGCAGTACTTC. Translation gives CASIPHGVQREQYF.

The CDR3 loop is CAWSVGQGAGGYTF. In nucleotides, the CDR3 is TGTGCCTGGAGTGTAGGACAGGGGGCAGGGGGCTACACCTTC. The chain is built from TRBV30 and TRBJ1-2; 11 positions match TRBD1. The V gene end was trimmed by 0 bases and the J gene end by 8 bases; junction bases not matched to a gene: 5. Germline V gene data show CDR1 as GTSNPN and CDR2 as SVGIG (reference sequence). The CDR3 runs to 14 residues.

The CDR3 coding sequence is TGTGCCAGCTCACCAACCCCCGGACGCGGGGCGCTGGACACCGGGGAGCTGTTTTTT. Its protein is CASSPTPGRGALDTGELFF. This rearrangement joins TRBV18 to TRBJ2-2; a weak D match, TRBD2 (6 bases). With 2 bases removed from V and 3 bases from J, the gap between germline ends came to 22 bases. There are 19 residues in the CDR3. Germline lookup yields CDR1 KGHSH and CDR2 LQKENI.

V gene TRBV15 combines with J gene TRBJ1-3, with D maybe TRBD1 (6 bases). V lost 8 bases and J 2 bases, leaving 13 bases between the germline ends. The CDR3 spans 14 residues. Germline V lookup: CDR1 LNHNV, CDR2 YYDKDF (reference sequence). The CDR3 DNA reads TGTGCCACCTCACAGGGTGGACCTGGAAACACCATATATTTT. The encoded protein is CATSQGGPGNTIYF. Using reference TRBV15 and TRBJ1-3 for the parts outside the CDR3, the full variable domain is DAMVIQNPRYQVTQFGKPVTLSCSQTLNHNVMYWYQQKSSQAPKLLFHYYDKDFNNEADTPDNFQSRRPNTSFCFLDIRSPGLGDTAMYLCATSQGGPGNTIYFGEGSWLTVV.